This T cell receptor (beta chain) was identified in a study of identical twins. TCRdb reprocessed the 5' RACE reads with MiXCR, giving one entry per CDR3 protein. The table lists about 900,000 distinct CDR3 sequences, about 12% of them singletons. This clonotype was counted ten times or more. Healthy Caucasians, and only they, were the donors. The CDR3 has 11 amino acids. Trimming removed 2 bases from V and 7 bases from J, with 5 bases in between. The sample was also reused in another study, on yellow fever vaccine responses in identical twins.

The chain uses TRBV12-3 or TRBV12-4 and TRBJ1-2; D ambiguous. The origin of this receptor is a woman aged 18-30 years in good health. Sequencing was done on a sample of PBMCs. The CDR3 DNA reads TGTGCCAGCAGTTTAAGCCGTGGCTACACCTTC. The encoded protein is CASSLSRGYTF.